The T cell receptor beta chain described here comes from a study of T cell changes during pregnancy in multiple sclerosis. Libraries were prepared by immunoSEQ multiplex PCR; TCRdb keeps only in-frame clonotypes and omits some of them. The table lists under 45,000 clones, approximately 91% of them singletons, with about 7% in the top ten. The CDR3 loop spans 15 amino acids. Looked up from germline, CDR1 is SGHTA and CDR2 is FQGTGA. V was shortened by 5 bases and J by 3 bases, with 16 bases between the two germline ends. The source was CD8+ T cells from peripheral blood mononuclear cells, collected in the third trimester of pregnancy. The TCR was taken from a female donor with multiple sclerosis, enrolled in a pregnancy study. The rearrangement links TRBV7-3 to TRBJ1-2; no firm D call. CDR3 sequence (DNA): TGTGCCAGCAGCGTACACAGTATCGGTGACTATGGCTACACCTTC. Its translation: CASSVHSIGDYGYTF.